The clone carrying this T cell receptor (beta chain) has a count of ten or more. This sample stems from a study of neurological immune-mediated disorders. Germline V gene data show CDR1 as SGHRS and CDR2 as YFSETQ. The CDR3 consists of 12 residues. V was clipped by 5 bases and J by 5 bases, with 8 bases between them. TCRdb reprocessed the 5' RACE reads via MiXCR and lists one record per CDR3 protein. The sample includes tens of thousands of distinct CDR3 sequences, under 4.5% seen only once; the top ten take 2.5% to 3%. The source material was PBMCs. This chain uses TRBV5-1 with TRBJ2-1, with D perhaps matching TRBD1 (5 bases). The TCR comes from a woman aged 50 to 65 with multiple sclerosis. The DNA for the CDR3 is TGCGCCAGCAGTCTAGGGGACAATGAGCAGTTCTTC. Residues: CASSLGDNEQFF.